The 13 T cell receptor beta chains presented below share a single source sample, sequenced in a study of human T cells and chemical hapten exposure. Time point specified: patch test 1, 2 weeks after DPC sensitization. The treatment denotes: therapeutic diphenylcyclopropenone sensitization with weekly scalp DPC. Blood, whole and unfractionated, served as the source for total RNA extraction. TCRdb passed the RACE reads through MiXCR, listing each CDR3 protein once. Of 39,000 or so distinct CDR3 sequences detected, 3% to 4% appear once; the ten largest clones hold about 26%. The source was whole blood, collected in connection with sensitization to the hapten diphenylcyclopropenone (DPC). Receptor source: a man aged 50 or older with alopecia areata. Some clones in this sample may be carry-over from other donors' samples.

This clonotype showed up many times. This chain connects TRBV7-2 to TRBJ2-1, with no clear D. The CDR3 consists of 14 residues. V was pared by 1 base and J by 7 bases, with 11 bases between. Germline V gene data show CDR1 as SGHTA and CDR2 as FQGNSA. CDR3: CASSLVQTGNEQFF. CDR3 sequence (DNA): TGTGCCAGCAGCTTAGTCCAAACCGGGAATGAGCAGTTCTTC.

At least ten counts were recorded for this clonotype. The rearrangement joins TRBV28 to TRBJ2-7; TRBD1 aligns across 11 bases. The CDR3 is 15 residues long. Germline V CDR1 and CDR2: MDHEN, SYDVKM. The junction had 9 bases not matched to a gene; V was cut back by 6 bases and J by 5 bases. Written as DNA, the CDR3 is TGTGCCAGCAGGGTGGGGACAGGGGGTGTCCACGAGCAGTACTTC. Translation gives CASRVGTGGVHEQYF. Full variable domain (outside the CDR3, taken from reference TRBV28 and TRBJ2-7): DVKVTQSSRYLVKRTGEKVFLECVQDMDHENMFWYRQDPGLGLRLIYFSYDVKMKEKGDIPEGYSVSREKKERFSLILESASTNQTSMYLCASRVGTGGVHEQYFGPGTRLTVT.

This clonotype was seen many times. The chain links TRBV7-3 to TRBJ1-5; D is possibly TRBD1 (5 bases). Per germline, CDR1 SGHTA and CDR2 FQGTGA. This CDR3 has 13 amino acids. Trimming took off 2 bases at V and 6 bases at J, with 8 bases between the two ends. The CDR3 region has the DNA TGTGCCAGCAGCTTAGGGGCGGGTCAGCCCCAGCATTTT. This sequence encodes CASSLGAGQPQHF.

V gene TRBV7-2 combines with J gene TRBJ1-4; D may be TRBD1 (6 bases). Germline V gene sequence: CDR1 SGHTA, CDR2 FQGNSA. Deletions cut 5 bases from V and 7 bases from J, with 20 bases between. The CDR3 contains 16 residues. CDR3 sequence (DNA): TGTGCCAGCAGCATTGACGTGGCAGGGGCAGCTGAAAAACTGTTTTTT. It specifies CASSIDVAGAAEKLFF.

With respect to this clonotype: A much larger clone is a single base away; this may be a read error. The chain is built from TRBV5-1 and TRBJ1-1; D perhaps matches TRBD1 (6 bases). The CDR3 sequence is 16 residues long. The germline CDR1 and CDR2 sequences are SGHRS and YFSETQ. The germline V and J ends were trimmed by 0 bases and 6 bases, with 18 bases remaining between them. The CDR3 nucleotides read TGCGCCAGCAGCTTGGGGGCGGCAGGGGATGTGTCTGAAGCTTTCTTT. Its translation: CASSLGAAGDVSEAFF.

This clonotype was counted many times. V and J are TRBV28 and TRBJ2-7, with 9 bases lining up with TRBD2. The V segment lost 6 bases and the J segment 3 bases; nucleotides outside the gene matches: 3. Germline V gene data show CDR1 as MDHEN and CDR2 as SYDVKM. This CDR3 has 13 residues. The CDR3 loop reads CASRTSGRYEQYF. DNA for the CDR3: TGTGCCAGCAGGACTAGCGGACGCTACGAGCAGTACTTC.

This clonotype was counted at least ten times. This chain connects TRBV3-1 to TRBJ2-2; perhaps D is TRBD1 or TRBD2 (5 bases each). CDR3 length equals 14 residues. V lost 1 base and J 10 bases, leaving 13 bases between the germline ends. CDR1 is LGHDT, CDR2 YNNKEL, per germline (reference sequence). In DNA, the CDR3 is TGTGCCAGCAGCCAAGGTCGGGGCCGGACGGAGCTGTTTTTT. This sequence encodes CASSQGRGRTELFF.

This clonotype was seen many times. V and J are TRBV20-1 and TRBJ1-2; 7 nucleotides line up with TRBD1. With V trimmed by 6 bases and J by 3 bases, 7 bases remained unmatched. Germline V gives CDR1 DFQATT, CDR2 SNEGSKA (reference sequence). The CDR3 has 13 residues. The CDR3 here is CSAPAGTDYGYTF. The CDR3 region has the DNA TGCAGTGCCCCGGCCGGGACAGACTATGGCTACACCTTC.

This clonotype was observed a handful of times. The rearrangement joins TRBV11-2 to TRBJ1-2, with 9 bases lining up with TRBD1. This CDR3 is 17 amino acids long. From germline, CDR1 is SGHAT and CDR2 FQNNGV. V was clipped by 7 bases and J by 5 bases; unmatched bases: 17. Here the CDR3 DNA reads TGTGCCAGCACCCTGATCCTCGGAAACAGGGGGCAGTATGGCTACACCTTC. Translating gives CASTLILGNRGQYGYTF.

This clonotype appeared many times. V is TRBV9 and J is TRBJ1-5; a possible D gene is TRBD1 (6 bases). The germline V gene has CDR1 SGDLS and CDR2 YYNGEE. The CDR3 contains 17 residues. V was cut by 0 bases and J by 0 bases, with 13 bases left in between. The CDR3 DNA is TGTGCCAGCAGCGTAGGTCCAGGGGCTTATAGCAATCAGCCCCAGCATTTT. Its protein is CASSVGPGAYSNQPQHF.

The table lists this clonotype with many counts. This CDR3 is CASSPSGPGVSTEAFF. DNA of the CDR3: TGTGCCAGCTCACCCTCGGGCCCCGGGGTAAGCACTGAAGCTTTCTTT. The chain carries TRBV18 and TRBJ1-1; unclear D gene. The germline gives CDR1 KGHSH, CDR2 LQKENI. V lost 3 bases and J 4 bases, leaving 18 bases between the germline ends. The CDR3 spans 16 residues.

This clonotype has a count of ten or more. The rearrangement joins TRBV20-1 to TRBJ1-3; D is unresolved. Trimming left V 0 bases short and J 1 base short, with 10 bases between. Germline V gives CDR1 DFQATT, CDR2 SNEGSKA (reference sequence). The CDR3 runs to 15 residues. The CDR3 region is CSARDPFRSGNTIYF. The CDR3 coding sequence is TGCAGTGCTAGAGACCCGTTCCGTTCTGGAAACACCATATATTTT.

This clonotype has ten or more counts. The V call is TRBV7-2, the J call TRBJ2-1; D is perhaps TRBD2 (6 bases). Trimming left V 1 base short and J 4 bases short, with 14 bases between. CDR3 length: 16 residues. Germline assignment: CDR1 SGHTA and CDR2 FQGNSA. As DNA, the CDR3 is TGTGCCAGCAGCTTAGTGGCTAGCGTAGAATACAATGAGCAGTTCTTC. It encodes CASSLVASVEYNEQFF. The whole variable domain, remainder taken from reference TRBV7-2 and TRBJ2-1, is GAGVSQSPSNKVTEKGKDVELRCDPISGHTALYWYRQSLGQGLEFLIYFQGNSAPDKSGLPSDRFSAERTGGSVSTLTIQRTQQEDSAVYLCASSLVASVEYNEQFFGPGTRLTVL.